This passage covers 2 T cell receptor beta chains from one sample sequenced in a study of Ad26.COV2.S vaccination and SARS-CoV-2 variants. The treatment: about 20 received Ad26.COV2.S at low or high dose, single or two shots; a few received placebo; per-sample allocation not given. The samples date from day 63 after the first vaccine or placebo injection. The method was immunoSEQ multiplex PCR; TCRdb's version includes in-frame clones alone and lacks a portion of them. The table includes roughly 390,000 clones, around 85% detected once. Sample: peripheral blood, taken in a trial of Ad26.COV2.S vaccine versus placebo. These TCRs come from a person aged 18-65 years who received the Ad26.COV2.S COVID-19 vaccine or a placebo.

The chain links TRBV6-2 or TRBV6-3 to TRBJ2-5; 8 bases are shared with TRBD2. Germline values: CDR1 MNHEY, CDR2 SVGEGT. CDR3 length equals 15 residues. With 4 bases clipped from V and 1 base from J, the junction kept 5 bases outside the gene matches. The CDR3 DNA is TGTGCCAGCAGTTTTAAGCGGGGGCTCCAAGAGACCCAGTACTTC. It specifies CASSFKRGLQETQYF.

The DNA for the CDR3 is TGTGCCAGTACTGCGACAGGGACCCTGCAGCCCCAGCATTTT. Its translation is CASTATGTLQPQHF. V gene TRBV19 combines with J gene TRBJ1-5; the match to TRBD1 covers 7 bases. In germline, CDR1 is LNHDA, CDR2 SQIVND (reference sequence). The CDR3 has 14 amino acids. V dropped 7 bases and J dropped 7; count of bases not matched to a gene: 10.